The 10 T cell receptor beta chains reported below all come from one sample, sequenced in a study of blood T cell repertoires in COVID-19. Sequencing was performed with immunoSEQ multiplex PCR; in TCRdb, only in-frame clones are kept and a portion is missing. Among fewer than 200,000 clones listed, 87% were seen once. Sample: peripheral blood. These receptors were collected from a woman between 65 and 79 years old with COVID-19, enrolled during active disease.

This chain joins TRBV28 and TRBJ1-6, with 7 bases matching TRBD1. The CDR3 runs 14 residues. V shed 7 bases, J shed 11 bases, and the junction held 11 bases outside the gene matches. Germline lookup yields CDR1 MDHEN and CDR2 SYDVKM. The DNA for the CDR3 is TGTGCCAGCACCCCTCCAGACAGGGTCCCACCCCTCCACTTT. It specifies CASTPPDRVPPLHF.

The chain carries TRBV6-5 and TRBJ2-7; 7 nucleotides align to TRBD2. The CDR3 runs to 14 residues. Trimming took 3 bases from V and 3 from J; bases not matched to a gene: 5. Germline values: CDR1 MNHEY, CDR2 SVGAGI. CDR3 nucleotide sequence: TGTGCCAGCAGTTATAACGGGAGGAACTACGAGCAGTACTTC. Its translation: CASSYNGRNYEQYF.

The sample holds a few counts of this clone. The chain has TRBV4-1 and TRBJ1-4, with D uncertain. V was shortened by 3 bases and J by 8 bases, with 13 bases between the two germline ends. Per germline, CDR1 MGHRA and CDR2 YSYEKL. The CDR3 has 14 amino acids. The CDR3 protein is CASSHASPLEKLFF. CDR3 sequence (DNA): TGCGCCAGCAGCCATGCCTCCCCCCTAGAAAAACTGTTTTTT.

The genes are TRBV7-3 and TRBJ1-3, with D perhaps TRBD1 (6 bases). V lost 4 bases to trimming and J lost 2 bases, with 15 bases between them. The germline V gene encodes CDR1 SGHTA and CDR2 FQGTGA. The CDR3 consists of 16 residues. The CDR3 region has the DNA TGTGCCAGCAGCTCAACCGGGACAATAGCTGGAAACACCATATATTTT. Translating gives CASSSTGTIAGNTIYF.

V usage is TRBV28 and J usage is TRBJ2-7, with TRBD1 matching 11 bases. The CDR3 is made up of 13 amino acids. Germline V gene lookup returns CDR1 MDHEN and CDR2 SYDVKM. CDR3 DNA: TGTGTCGTCCGGGACAGGGGGAGAAACGAGCAGTACTTC. Translated, it gives CVVRDRGRNEQYF.

The chain couples TRBV5-1 to TRBJ2-1, with D perhaps TRBD2 (5 bases). The germline gives CDR1 SGHRS, CDR2 YFSETQ. The CDR3 spans 15 residues. The V gene lost 0 bases and the J gene lost 0 bases, with 7 bases spanning the gap. The CDR3 nucleotides are TGCGCCAGCAGCTTGGCCCGGGGCTCCTACAATGAGCAGTTCTTC. Residues: CASSLARGSYNEQFF.

The V call is TRBV6-1, the J call TRBJ1-2, with unresolved D. Germline values: CDR1 MNHNS, CDR2 SASEGT. The CDR3 has 14 amino acids. Trimming shortened V by 2 bases and J by 4 bases, and 11 bases separated the two germline ends. The CDR3 loop is CASSETPKSYGYTF. CDR3 coding DNA: TGTGCCAGCAGTGAAACCCCGAAGAGCTATGGCTACACCTTC.

The chain uses TRBV9 and TRBJ2-1, with TRBD2 matching over 11 bases. The length of the CDR3 is 19 residues. The junction had 15 bases not matched to a gene; V was cut back by 3 bases and J by 4 bases. Germline V gene lookup returns CDR1 SGDLS and CDR2 YYNGEE. The CDR3 DNA follows: TGTGCCAGCAGCGAAAAGGGTTTCGCTAGCGGGAGGAATTACAATGAGCAGTTCTTC. Its translation is CASSEKGFASGRNYNEQFF.

The gene calls are TRBV24-1 and TRBJ2-1; the D gene is possibly TRBD2 (6 bases). The length of the CDR3 is 15 residues. CDR1 and CDR2 (germline): KGHDR, SFDVKD. V lost 2 bases to trimming and J lost 4 bases, with 11 bases between them. The CDR3 sequence is CATSDSSVVYNEQFF. DNA for the CDR3: TGTGCCACCAGTGATTCTAGCGTTGTTTACAATGAGCAGTTCTTC.

V and J are TRBV5-1 and TRBJ1-1; 10 nucleotides match TRBD1. Germline trimming cut 3 bases from V and 4 bases from J; bases unmatched to any gene: 6. The CDR3 length is 15 residues. CDR1 and CDR2 (germline): SGHRS, YFSETQ. The CDR3 reads CASSSMGQGTTEAFF. CDR3 coding DNA: TGCGCCAGCAGCTCGATGGGACAGGGGACCACTGAAGCTTTCTTT.